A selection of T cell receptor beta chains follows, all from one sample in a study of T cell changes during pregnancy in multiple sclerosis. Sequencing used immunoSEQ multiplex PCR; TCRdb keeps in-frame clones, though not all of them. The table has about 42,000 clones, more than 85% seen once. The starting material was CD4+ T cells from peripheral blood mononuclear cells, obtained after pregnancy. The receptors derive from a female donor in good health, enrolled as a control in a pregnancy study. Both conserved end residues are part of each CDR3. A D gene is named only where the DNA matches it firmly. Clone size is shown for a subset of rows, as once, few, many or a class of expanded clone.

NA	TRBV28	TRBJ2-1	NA	TGTGCCAGCAGTTTATGGCAGGCAGGCAACAATGAGCAGTTCTTC	CASSLWQAGNNEQFF
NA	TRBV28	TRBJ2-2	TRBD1	TGTGCCAGCAGTGGGACAGATTTTACCGGGGAGCTGTTTTTT	CASSGTDFTGELFF
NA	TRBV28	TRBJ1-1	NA	TGTGCCAGCAGTCAGAACACTGAAGCTTTCTTT	CASSQNTEAFF
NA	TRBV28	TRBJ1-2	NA	TGTGCCAGCAGCGTGATCCGGTATGGCTACACCTTC	CASSVIRYGYTF
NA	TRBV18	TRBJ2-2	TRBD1	TGTGGCACAGGGGGCGCGAACACCGGGGAGCTGTTTTTT	CGTGGANTGELFF
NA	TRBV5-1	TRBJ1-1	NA	TGCGCCAGCAGCGACCGACAGGCCCTGGGCACTGAAGCTTTCTTT	CASSDRQALGTEAFF
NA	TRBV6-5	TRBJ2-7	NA	TGTGCCAGCAGTTGGGAACGGATTCCCGGGGGCGAGCAGTACTTC	CASSWERIPGGEQYF
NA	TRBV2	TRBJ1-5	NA	TGTGCCAGCAGTGAAGCGCTTGGGGGAGGTCAGCCCCAGCATTTT	CASSEALGGGQPQHF
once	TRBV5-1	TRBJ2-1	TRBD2	TGCGCCAGCAGCACACTAGCGGGAGCTAACTACAATGAGCAGTTCTTC	CASSTLAGANYNEQFF
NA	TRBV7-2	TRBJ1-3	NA	TGTGCCAGCAGCTTAGGACATTTCTCTGGAAACACCATATATTTT	CASSLGHFSGNTIYF
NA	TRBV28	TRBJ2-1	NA	TGTGCCAGCAGTCACCGACAGGCTATGAATGAGCAGTTCTTC	CASSHRQAMNEQFF